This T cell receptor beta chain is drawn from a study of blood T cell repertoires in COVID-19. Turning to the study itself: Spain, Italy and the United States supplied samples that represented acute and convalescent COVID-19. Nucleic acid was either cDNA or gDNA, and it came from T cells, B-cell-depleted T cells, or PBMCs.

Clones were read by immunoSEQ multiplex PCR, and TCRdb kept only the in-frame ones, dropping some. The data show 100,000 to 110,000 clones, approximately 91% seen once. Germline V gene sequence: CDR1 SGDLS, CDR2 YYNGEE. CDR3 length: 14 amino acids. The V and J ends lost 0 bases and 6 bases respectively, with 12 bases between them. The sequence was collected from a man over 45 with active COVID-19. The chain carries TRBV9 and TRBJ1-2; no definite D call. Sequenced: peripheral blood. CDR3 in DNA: TGTGCCAGCAGCGTAGGAGGGCCCGAGGATGGCTACACCTTC. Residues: CASSVGGPEDGYTF.